This T cell receptor beta chain was captured in a study of CXCR3-negative and CXCR3-positive naive CD8 T cells. Study-level points and caveats: Naive CXCR3-positive and CXCR3-negative cells shared TRBV-TRBJ usage; memory cells diverged. Surface CD5 was comparable between naive subsets; TCR strength was inferred from TRB CDR3 properties.

Cells that were CD45RO-CCR7+CD27+CD95- constituted naive CD8+ T cells. Germline CDR1 and CDR2: MDHEN and SYDVKM. This CDR3 contains 13 residues. Libraries were UMI-labeled 5' RACE TRB cDNA. TCRdb reanalyzed the 5' RACE reads, giving one entry per CDR3 protein sequence and no DNA. The listing contains approximately 83,000 distinct CDR3 sequences. Worth noting for this clonotype: The target antigen is unknown.

Sequences were obtained from naive CXCR3- CD8+ T cells from blood. Regarding subset: CD45RO-CCR7+CD27+CD95- naive CD8+ T cells lacking CXCR3 (TNR3-). The source of this sequence is a human donor in good health. Some clones in this sample may be carry-over from other donors' samples. The chain combines TRBV28 with TRBJ2-3; no DNA is available, so the TRBD1 call from TCRdb remains unchecked. CDR3 residues: CARSFHAGDTQYF.